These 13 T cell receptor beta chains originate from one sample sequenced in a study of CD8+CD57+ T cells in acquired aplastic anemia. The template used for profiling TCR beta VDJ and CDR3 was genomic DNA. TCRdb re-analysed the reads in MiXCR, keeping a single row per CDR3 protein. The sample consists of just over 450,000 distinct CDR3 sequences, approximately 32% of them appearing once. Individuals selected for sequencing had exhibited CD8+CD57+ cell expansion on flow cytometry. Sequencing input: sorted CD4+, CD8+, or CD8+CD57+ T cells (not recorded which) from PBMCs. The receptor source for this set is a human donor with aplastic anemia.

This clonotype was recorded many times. The DNA for the CDR3 is TGTGCCAGCACCCAATCAACGGGGAATTCACCCCTCCACTTT. Translated: CASTQSTGNSPLHF. This sequence joins TRBV25-1 and TRBJ1-6, with D unclear. CDR3 length: 14 residues. The V end was cut by 7 bases, the J end by 7 bases, with 14 bases between. The germline gives CDR1 MGHDK, CDR2 SYGVNS.

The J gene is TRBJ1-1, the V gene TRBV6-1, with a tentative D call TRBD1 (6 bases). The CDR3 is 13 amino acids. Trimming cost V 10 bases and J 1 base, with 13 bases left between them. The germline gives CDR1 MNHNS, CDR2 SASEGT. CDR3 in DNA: TGTGCCACCTCGGGACACCCGAACACTGAAGCTTTCTTT. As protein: CATSGHPNTEAFF.

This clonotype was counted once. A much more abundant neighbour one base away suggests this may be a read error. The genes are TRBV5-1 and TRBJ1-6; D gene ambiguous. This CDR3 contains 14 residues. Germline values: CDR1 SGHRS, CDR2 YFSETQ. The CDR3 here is CASSGDGGNSPFHF. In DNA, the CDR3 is TGCGCCAGCAGCGGTGACGGCGGTAATTCACCCTTCCACTTT.

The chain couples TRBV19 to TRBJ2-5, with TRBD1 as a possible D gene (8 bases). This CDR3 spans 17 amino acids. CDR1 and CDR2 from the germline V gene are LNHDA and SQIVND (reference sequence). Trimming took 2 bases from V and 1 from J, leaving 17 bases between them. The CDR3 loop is CASSIIQGGKPQETQYF. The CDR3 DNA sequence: TGTGCCAGTAGTATAATACAGGGGGGGAAGCCCCAAGAGACCCAGTACTTC.

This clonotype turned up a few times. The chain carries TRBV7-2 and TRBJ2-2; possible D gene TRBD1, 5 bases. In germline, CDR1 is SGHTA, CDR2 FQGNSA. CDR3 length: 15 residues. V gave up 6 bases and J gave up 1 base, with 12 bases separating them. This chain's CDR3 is CASRSFQGNTGELFF. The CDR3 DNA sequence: TGTGCCAGCAGATCATTCCAGGGGAACACCGGGGAGCTGTTTTTT.

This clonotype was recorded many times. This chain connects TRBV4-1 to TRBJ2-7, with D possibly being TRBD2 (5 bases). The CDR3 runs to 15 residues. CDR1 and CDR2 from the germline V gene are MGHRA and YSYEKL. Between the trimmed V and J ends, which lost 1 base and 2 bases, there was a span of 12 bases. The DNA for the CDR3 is TGCGCCAGCAGCCAAGTTCCCGGGAACACCTACGAGCAGTACTTC. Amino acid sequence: CASSQVPGNTYEQYF.

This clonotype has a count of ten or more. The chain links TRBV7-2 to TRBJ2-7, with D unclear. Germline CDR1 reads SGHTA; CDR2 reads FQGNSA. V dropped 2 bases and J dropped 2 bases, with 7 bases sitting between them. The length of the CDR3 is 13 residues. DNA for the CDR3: TGTGCCAGCAGCTTATCTCAGGCCTACGAGCAGTACTTC. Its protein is CASSLSQAYEQYF.

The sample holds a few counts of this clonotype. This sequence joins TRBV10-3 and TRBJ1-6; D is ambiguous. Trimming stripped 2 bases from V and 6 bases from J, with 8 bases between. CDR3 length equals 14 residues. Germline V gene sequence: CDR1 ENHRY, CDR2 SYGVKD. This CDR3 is CAISEGVLNSPLHF. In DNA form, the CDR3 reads TGTGCCATCAGTGAGGGGGTGCTTAATTCACCCCTCCACTTT.

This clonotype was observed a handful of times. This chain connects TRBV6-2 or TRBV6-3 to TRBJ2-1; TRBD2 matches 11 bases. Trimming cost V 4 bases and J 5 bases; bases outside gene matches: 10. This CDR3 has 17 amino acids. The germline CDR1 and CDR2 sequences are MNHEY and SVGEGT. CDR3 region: CASSSHRGLAGNNEQFF. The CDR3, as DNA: TGTGCCAGCAGTTCTCATCGCGGACTAGCGGGCAACAATGAGCAGTTCTTC.

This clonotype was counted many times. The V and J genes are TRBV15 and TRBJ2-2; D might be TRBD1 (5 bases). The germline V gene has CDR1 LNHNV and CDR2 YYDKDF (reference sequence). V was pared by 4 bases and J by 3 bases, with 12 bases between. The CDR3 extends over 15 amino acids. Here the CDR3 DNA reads TGTGCCACCAGCAAATCAGGGTTTGACACCGGGGAGCTGTTTTTT. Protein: CATSKSGFDTGELFF.

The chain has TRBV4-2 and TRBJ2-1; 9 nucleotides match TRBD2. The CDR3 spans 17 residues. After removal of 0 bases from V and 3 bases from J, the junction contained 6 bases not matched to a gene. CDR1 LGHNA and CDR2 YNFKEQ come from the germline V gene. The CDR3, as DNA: TGTGCCAGCAGCCAAGAAGTCGGGACTAGCATCTACAATGAGCAGTTCTTC. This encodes CASSQEVGTSIYNEQFF.

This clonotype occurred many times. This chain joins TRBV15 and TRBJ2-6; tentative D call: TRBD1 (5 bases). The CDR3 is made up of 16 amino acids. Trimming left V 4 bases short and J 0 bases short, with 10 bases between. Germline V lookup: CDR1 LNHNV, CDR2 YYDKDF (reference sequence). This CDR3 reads CATSIDRTSGANVLTF. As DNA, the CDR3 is TGTGCCACCAGCATAGACAGAACCTCTGGGGCCAACGTCCTGACTTTC.

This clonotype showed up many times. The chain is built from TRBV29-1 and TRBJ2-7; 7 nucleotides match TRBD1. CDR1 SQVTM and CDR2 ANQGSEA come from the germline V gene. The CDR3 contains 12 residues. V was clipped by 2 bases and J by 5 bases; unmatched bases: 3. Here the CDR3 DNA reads TGCAGCGTTGAACAGGGGGTTAACGAGCAGTACTTC. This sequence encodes CSVEQGVNEQYF.